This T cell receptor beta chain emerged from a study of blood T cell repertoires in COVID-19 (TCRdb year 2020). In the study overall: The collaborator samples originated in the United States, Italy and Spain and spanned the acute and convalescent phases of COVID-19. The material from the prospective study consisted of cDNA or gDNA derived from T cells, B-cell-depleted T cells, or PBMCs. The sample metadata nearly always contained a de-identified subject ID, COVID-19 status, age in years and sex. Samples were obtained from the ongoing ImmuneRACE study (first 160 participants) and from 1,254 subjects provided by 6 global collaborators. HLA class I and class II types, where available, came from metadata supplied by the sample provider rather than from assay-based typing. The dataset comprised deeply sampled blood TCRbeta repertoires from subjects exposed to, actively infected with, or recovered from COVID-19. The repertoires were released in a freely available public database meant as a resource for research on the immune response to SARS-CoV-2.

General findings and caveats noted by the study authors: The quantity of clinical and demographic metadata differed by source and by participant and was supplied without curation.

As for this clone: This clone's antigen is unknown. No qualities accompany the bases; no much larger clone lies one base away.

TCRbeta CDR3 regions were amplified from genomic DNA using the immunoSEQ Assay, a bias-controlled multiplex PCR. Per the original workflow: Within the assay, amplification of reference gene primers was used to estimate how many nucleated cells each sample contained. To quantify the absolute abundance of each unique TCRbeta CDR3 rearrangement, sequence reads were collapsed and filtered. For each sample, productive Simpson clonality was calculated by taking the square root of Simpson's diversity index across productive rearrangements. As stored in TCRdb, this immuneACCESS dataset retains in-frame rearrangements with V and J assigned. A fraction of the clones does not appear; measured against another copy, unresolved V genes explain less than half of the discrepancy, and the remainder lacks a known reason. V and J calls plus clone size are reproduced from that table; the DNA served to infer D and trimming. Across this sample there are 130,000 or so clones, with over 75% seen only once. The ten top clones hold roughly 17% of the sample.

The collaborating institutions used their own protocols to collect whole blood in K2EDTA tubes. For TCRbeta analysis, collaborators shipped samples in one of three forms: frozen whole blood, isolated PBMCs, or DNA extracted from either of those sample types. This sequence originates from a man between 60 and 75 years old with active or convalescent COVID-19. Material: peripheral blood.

At the DNA level, the sequence is TGCGCCAGCAGCTTACCAGGGAGGACTGAAGCTTTCTTT. The resulting protein is CASSLPGRTEAFF. The chain joins TRBV5-1 to TRBJ1-1; the best D guess is TRBD1, with 5 bases matching. Counted from cysteine to phenylalanine, this CDR3 has 13 amino acids. Here the CDR3 DNA is all that survives: 39 bases in frame from base 1. V and J are truncated by 2 bases and 5 bases respectively, leaving an intervening sequence of 10 bases. Looking up the germline V gene yields CDR1 SGHRS and CDR2 YFSETQ.